Listed below are T cell receptor beta chains from one sample, sequenced in a study of cytomegalovirus exposure and HLA in healthy donors. Sequencing was performed with immunoSEQ multiplex PCR; in TCRdb, only in-frame clones are kept and a portion is missing. The sample lists roughly 230,000 clones; less than 95% were seen once. Sequencing was carried out using PBMCs. These receptors were obtained from a woman aged 25 to 39 in good health and CMV-seronegative. The CDR3 runs from the conserved cysteine through the conserved F or W. A D gene is named only where the DNA matches it firmly. Not all rows give a size; the values are once, few, many and, for expanded clones, a class.

d_gene: .
abundance: .
j_gene: TRBJ1-5
v_gene: TRBV28
CDR3nt: TGTGCCAGCAGTTACCGGGGGTTCAATCAGCCCCAGCATTTT
CDR3aa: CASSYRGFNQPQHF

d_gene: .
abundance: .
j_gene: TRBJ1-5
v_gene: TRBV11-2
CDR3nt: TGTGCCAGCAGCTTGGAACAGACTAGCAATCAGCCCCAGCATTTT
CDR3aa: CASSLEQTSNQPQHF

d_gene: .
abundance: .
j_gene: TRBJ1-5
v_gene: TRBV28
CDR3nt: TGTGCCAGCAGGACCCGGGACACACATAATCAGCCCCAGCATTTT
CDR3aa: CASRTRDTHNQPQHF

d_gene: TRBD2
abundance: .
j_gene: TRBJ2-1
v_gene: TRBV28
CDR3nt: TGTGCCAGCAGTTCGGGACTAGCAGGTAATGAGCAGTTCTTC
CDR3aa: CASSSGLAGNEQFF

d_gene: .
abundance: .
j_gene: TRBJ2-7
v_gene: TRBV6-1
CDR3nt: TGTGCCAGCAGTGAAGCGGTGGCCCCAGGGGCCTACGAGCAGTACTTC
CDR3aa: CASSEAVAPGAYEQYF

d_gene: .
abundance: .
j_gene: TRBJ2-7
v_gene: TRBV27
CDR3nt: TGTGCCAGCAGTTTAACCGGAAGCTCCTACGAGCAGTACTTC
CDR3aa: CASSLTGSSYEQYF

d_gene: TRBD1
abundance: .
j_gene: TRBJ2-5
v_gene: TRBV6-5
CDR3nt: TGTGCCAGCAGTACCTCAGGGGGCCGAGAGACCCAGTACTTC
CDR3aa: CASSTSGGRETQYF

d_gene: .
abundance: .
j_gene: TRBJ2-5
v_gene: TRBV7-6
CDR3nt: TGTGCCAGCAGCTTAGAAGGGATCAGGGGGAGGGCCCAGTACTTC
CDR3aa: CASSLEGIRGRAQYF

d_gene: .
abundance: .
j_gene: TRBJ2-2
v_gene: TRBV5-1
CDR3nt: TGCGCCAGCAGCCCGAGACCGGGAAAGCTCGCCGGGGAGCTGTTTTTT
CDR3aa: CASSPRPGKLAGELFF

d_gene: TRBD1
abundance: once
j_gene: TRBJ1-2
v_gene: TRBV28
CDR3nt: TGTGCCAGCAGTTCCCCGGGACAGGGGACAGAGTATGGCTACACCTTC
CDR3aa: CASSSPGQGTEYGYTF

d_gene: .
abundance: .
j_gene: TRBJ2-3
v_gene: TRBV2
CDR3nt: TGTGCCAGCAGTGAAAATCGGGCTAGCACAGATACGCAGTATTTT
CDR3aa: CASSENRASTDTQYF

d_gene: .
abundance: once
j_gene: TRBJ2-3
v_gene: TRBV27
CDR3nt: TGTGCCAGCAGTTTATGGGGGAGAACAGATACGCAGTATTTT
CDR3aa: CASSLWGRTDTQYF

d_gene: .
abundance: .
j_gene: TRBJ2-1
v_gene: TRBV20-1
CDR3nt: TGCAGCGGACCGGTGGATGAGCAGTTCTTC
CDR3aa: CSGPVDEQFF

d_gene: .
abundance: .
j_gene: TRBJ2-3
v_gene: TRBV6-1
CDR3nt: TGTGCCAGCAGTGAAGCGATATACGGAGATACGCAGTATTTT
CDR3aa: CASSEAIYGDTQYF

d_gene: .
abundance: .
j_gene: TRBJ1-3
v_gene: TRBV6-1
CDR3nt: TGTGCCAGCAGCGAAACAGCGGGGGCTGGAAACACCATATATTTT
CDR3aa: CASSETAGAGNTIYF

d_gene: TRBD1
abundance: .
j_gene: TRBJ1-5
v_gene: TRBV28
CDR3nt: TGTGCCAGCAAGCCAACCGGGACAGGCAATCAGCCCCAGCATTTT
CDR3aa: CASKPTGTGNQPQHF

d_gene: .
abundance: .
j_gene: TRBJ2-2
v_gene: TRBV11-2
CDR3nt: TGTGCCAGCAGCATGGGAGTCCTATCCACCGGGGAGCTGTTTTTT
CDR3aa: CASSMGVLSTGELFF

d_gene: .
abundance: once
j_gene: TRBJ1-4
v_gene: TRBV27
CDR3nt: TGTGCCAGCAGCCTATTGATTAATGAAAAACTGTTTTTT
CDR3aa: CASSLLINEKLFF

d_gene: TRBD1
abundance: .
j_gene: TRBJ1-2
v_gene: TRBV6-1
CDR3nt: TGTGCCAGCAGTAATACAGGGGAGGGTGGCTACACCTTC
CDR3aa: CASSNTGEGGYTF

d_gene: TRBD2
abundance: .
j_gene: TRBJ2-5
v_gene: TRBV28
CDR3nt: TGTGCCAGCAGTTTGCTAGCGGGAGGGCCCGTGGAGACCCAGTACTTC
CDR3aa: CASSLLAGGPVETQYF

d_gene: TRBD2
abundance: .
j_gene: TRBJ2-7
v_gene: TRBV5-3
CDR3nt: TGTGCCAGAAGCTTGTGCCAGCGGGAATCCTACGAGCAGTACTTC
CDR3aa: CARSLCQRESYEQYF

d_gene: .
abundance: .
j_gene: TRBJ2-7
v_gene: TRBV11-2
CDR3nt: TGTGCCAGCAGCTGGGACCACAGCTACGAGCAGTACTTT
CDR3aa: CASSWDHSYEQYF

d_gene: .
abundance: .
j_gene: TRBJ1-2
v_gene: TRBV9
CDR3nt: TGTGCCAGCAGCATCCCCGGGGGTGGCTATGGCTACACCTTC
CDR3aa: CASSIPGGGYGYTF

d_gene: .
abundance: .
j_gene: TRBJ2-7
v_gene: TRBV28
CDR3nt: TGTGCCAGCAGTTTGATAGCTACCTACGAGCAGTACTTC
CDR3aa: CASSLIATYEQYF

d_gene: .
abundance: .
j_gene: TRBJ2-2
v_gene: TRBV30
CDR3nt: TGTGCCTGGAGAGGGGGTGGACGCACCGGGGAGCTGTTTTTT
CDR3aa: CAWRGGGRTGELFF

d_gene: TRBD1
abundance: once
j_gene: TRBJ2-1
v_gene: TRBV5-6
CDR3nt: TGTGCCAGCAGATCCGGGACAGGGATAAATGAGCAGTTCTTC
CDR3aa: CASRSGTGINEQFF

d_gene: .
abundance: .
j_gene: TRBJ1-1
v_gene: TRBV7-3
CDR3nt: TGTGCCAGCAGCTTACTTCCTCAGGTAGTTACCCCGATGAACACTGAAGCTTTCTTT
CDR3aa: CASSLLPQVVTPMNTEAFF

d_gene: .
abundance: .
j_gene: TRBJ2-7
v_gene: TRBV14
CDR3nt: TGTGCCAGCAGCCAAGATGGTCTTCTAGATAGGCACTCCTACGAGCAGTACTTC
CDR3aa: CASSQDGLLDRHSYEQYF

d_gene: .
abundance: .
j_gene: TRBJ2-3
v_gene: TRBV11-2
CDR3nt: TGTGCCAGCAGTTCTACACGGGGGCGGATAGATACGCAGTATTTT
CDR3aa: CASSSTRGRIDTQYF

d_gene: TRBD1
abundance: once
j_gene: TRBJ1-1
v_gene: TRBV5-4
CDR3nt: TGTGCCAGCAGCTTGCTCCAGGGGGTCGGCACTGAAGCTTTCTTT
CDR3aa: CASSLLQGVGTEAFF

d_gene: .
abundance: .
j_gene: TRBJ1-5
v_gene: TRBV28
CDR3nt: TGTGCCTCAGGGGTGTTTCAGCCCCAGCATTTT
CDR3aa: CASGVFQPQHF

d_gene: .
abundance: .
j_gene: TRBJ2-7
v_gene: TRBV6-5
CDR3nt: TGTGCCAGCAGTTTTCGGGGAGGTCCTTACGAGCAGTACTTC
CDR3aa: CASSFRGGPYEQYF

d_gene: TRBD2
abundance: .
j_gene: TRBJ2-7
v_gene: TRBV9
CDR3nt: TGTGCCAGCAGCGTAGACCCTAGCGGACTGAGCTCCTACGAGCAGTACTTC
CDR3aa: CASSVDPSGLSSYEQYF

d_gene: .
abundance: .
j_gene: TRBJ2-7
v_gene: TRBV5-1
CDR3nt: TGCGCCAGCAGCTTGTATGGTCCAGGTTCCACGGGGGAGCAGTACTTC
CDR3aa: CASSLYGPGSTGEQYF

d_gene: .
abundance: .
j_gene: TRBJ2-7
v_gene: TRBV14
CDR3nt: TGTGCCAGCAGCCAACTAGCCGAACTTTCCTACGAGCAGTACTTC
CDR3aa: CASSQLAELSYEQYF

d_gene: TRBD2
abundance: .
j_gene: TRBJ2-3
v_gene: TRBV7-3
CDR3nt: TGTGCCAGCAGCGCGCTAGCGGGCCACACAGATACGCAGTATTTT
CDR3aa: CASSALAGHTDTQYF

d_gene: TRBD1
abundance: .
j_gene: TRBJ2-7
v_gene: TRBV27
CDR3nt: TGTGCCAGCAGCTGGGGACAGGGGGCCTCCTACGAGCAGTACTTC
CDR3aa: CASSWGQGASYEQYF

d_gene: .
abundance: .
j_gene: TRBJ1-2
v_gene: TRBV6-1
CDR3nt: TGTGCCAGCAGTTCTTGGGATAACTATGGCTACACCTTC
CDR3aa: CASSSWDNYGYTF

d_gene: .
abundance: .
j_gene: TRBJ1-3
v_gene: TRBV27
CDR3nt: TGTGCCAGCAGTTCCAATACCGGGGGGGTCACGTTTGGAAACACCATATATTTT
CDR3aa: CASSSNTGGVTFGNTIYF

d_gene: TRBD2
abundance: .
j_gene: TRBJ2-1
v_gene: TRBV4-3
CDR3nt: TGCGCCAGCAGCCAAGAATCGTCTAGCGGGAACTACAATGAGCAGTTCTTC
CDR3aa: CASSQESSSGNYNEQFF

d_gene: TRBD1
abundance: .
j_gene: TRBJ2-1
v_gene: TRBV2
CDR3nt: TGTGCCAGCAGTGCCCGGGACAGGGAATTAAATGAGCAGTTCTTC
CDR3aa: CASSARDRELNEQFF

d_gene: .
abundance: once
j_gene: TRBJ2-3
v_gene: TRBV9
CDR3nt: TGTGCCAGCAGCGTAGTCGCTGGGTCTCGGGATACGCAGTATTTT
CDR3aa: CASSVVAGSRDTQYF

d_gene: .
abundance: .
j_gene: TRBJ1-1
v_gene: TRBV18
CDR3nt: TGTGCCAGCTGTCGAGGGGACACTGAAGCTTTCTTT
CDR3aa: CASCRGDTEAFF

d_gene: .
abundance: once
j_gene: TRBJ2-5
v_gene: TRBV28
CDR3nt: TGTGCCAGCTCGCGAGAAGAGACCCAGTACTTC
CDR3aa: CASSREETQYF

d_gene: .
abundance: .
j_gene: TRBJ2-7
v_gene: TRBV11-2
CDR3nt: TGTGCCAGCAGCTCGAGGATCCCTCGGTGGTACTTC
CDR3aa: CASSSRIPRWYF